The clone carrying this TCR beta chain was counted many times. The antigen remains unidentified. These data originate in a study of T cells in Graves' hyperthyroidism and ophthalmopathy. Study-level points and caveats: A model built on 13 V-J features separated ophthalmopathy from stable hyperthyroidism.

The study left out patients who had uncontrolled infection, other autoimmune disease, pregnancy or lactation. This CDR3 has 13 amino acids. Trimming removed 1 base from V and 5 bases from J, with 8 bases in between. Germline CDR1 SNHLY, CDR2 FYNNEI. Researchers amplified the TCR beta CDR3 regions from RNA transcripts. HTBI primers were employed in a first-round RT-PCR of the TCR CDR3. TCRdb analysed the multiplex PCR reads with MiXCR anew, one entry per CDR3 protein. The sample includes 480,000 or so distinct CDR3 sequences, about an eighth of them seen just once. Sample: blood. This sequence was found in a woman aged 18-29 years with Graves' hyperthyroidism. V is TRBV2 and J is TRBJ1-1; no clear D gene. The CDR3 loop reads CASSEVRRTEAFF. In nucleotides, the CDR3 is TGTGCCAGCAGTGAAGTTAGGAGAACTGAAGCTTTCTTT.